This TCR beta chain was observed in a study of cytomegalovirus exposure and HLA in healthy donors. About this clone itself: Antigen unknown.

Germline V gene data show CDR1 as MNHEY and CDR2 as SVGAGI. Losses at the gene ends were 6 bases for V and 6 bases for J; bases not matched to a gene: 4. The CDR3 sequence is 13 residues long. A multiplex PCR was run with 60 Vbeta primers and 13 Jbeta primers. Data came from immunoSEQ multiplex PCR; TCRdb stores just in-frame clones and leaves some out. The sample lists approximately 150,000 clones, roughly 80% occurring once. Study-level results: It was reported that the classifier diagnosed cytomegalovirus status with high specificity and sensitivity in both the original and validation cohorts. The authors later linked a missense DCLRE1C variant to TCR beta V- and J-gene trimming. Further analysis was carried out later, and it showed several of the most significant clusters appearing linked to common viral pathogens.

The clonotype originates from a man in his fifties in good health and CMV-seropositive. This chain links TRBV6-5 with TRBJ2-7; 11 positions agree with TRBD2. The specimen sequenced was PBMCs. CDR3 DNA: TGTGCCAGCAGGGGTAGCGGGAGGGGCGAGCAGTACTTC. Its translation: CASRGSGRGEQYF.